The clone carrying this TCR beta chain was counted between two and nine times. Its antigen is not identified. This sample stems from a study of cytomegalovirus exposure and HLA in healthy donors. Study results and caveats: Per published reports, the classifier diagnosed cytomegalovirus status with high specificity and sensitivity. Common viral pathogens seemed to be connected with several of the most significant clusters, according to a later analysis. An analysis was carried out at a later point. It showed that HLA-associated TCR beta chains were more clonally expanded than equally common non-associated chains.

The study ran its PCR with 60 Vbeta and 13 Jbeta primers. Profiling relied on immunoSEQ multiplex PCR, and the TCRdb table lists in-frame clones only, not all of them. This sample has under 200,000 clones, with 77% found just once. CDR3 length: 15 residues. Trimming shortened V by 1 base and J by 3 bases, and 14 bases separated the two germline ends. From germline, CDR1 is GTSNPN and CDR2 SVGIG (reference sequence). The chain combines TRBV30 with TRBJ2-3; the D gene is possibly TRBD2 (6 bases). Sequencing was done on a sample of PBMCs. This TCR was sampled from a woman aged 35 to 49 in good health and CMV-seropositive. This CDR3 is CAWSARTGRTDTQYF. The CDR3 bases are TGTGCCTGGAGTGCCAGGACGGGGAGGACAGATACGCAGTATTTT. The full variable domain, completed using reference TRBV30 and TRBJ2-3, is SQTIHQWPATLVQPVGSPLSLECTVEGTSNPNLYWYRQAAGRGLQLLFYSVGIGQISSEVPQNLSASRPQDRQFILSSKKLLLSDSGFYLCAWSARTGRTDTQYFGPGTRLTVL.